This is a list of T cell receptor beta chains from one sample in a study of blood T cell repertoires in COVID-19. Clones were sequenced by immunoSEQ multiplex PCR, and TCRdb holds only the in-frame ones, with some missing. The data contain about 250,000 clones, about 83% of them seen just once; the ten biggest clones take up less than 2%. Material for sequencing was peripheral blood. The receptors stem from a woman between 35 and 50 years old who had recovered from COVID-19. CDR3s include the opening cysteine and the closing phenylalanine or tryptophan. D genes are given only for firm matches. Only part of the rows carry a size: once, few, many, or a class if the clone is expanded.

CDR3	DNA	length	V	J	D	size
CASSELDSSGANVLTF	TGTGCCAGCAGTGAACTGGACAGCTCTGGGGCCAACGTCCTGACTTTC	16	TRBV25-1	TRBJ2-6	-	-
CASSPNRAGADTQYF	TGTGCCAGCTCACCAAACAGGGCGGGTGCAGATACGCAGTATTTT	15	TRBV18	TRBJ2-3	-	-
CASSQSGLPYNEQFF	TGTGCCAGCAGCCAATCGGGGTTGCCCTACAATGAGCAGTTCTTC	15	TRBV3-1/TRBV3-2	TRBJ2-1	-	-
CASSLLGVGEQYF	TGTGCCAGCAGCTTATTAGGGGTGGGCGAGCAGTACTTC	13	TRBV7-2	TRBJ2-7	-	-
CASSHAGTGQETQYF	TGTGCCAGCAGTCACGCCGGGACAGGGCAAGAGACCCAGTACTTC	15	TRBV7-9	TRBJ2-5	TRBD1	-
CAWSQLSSGGYNEQFF	TGTGCCTGGAGTCAGTTAAGTAGCGGGGGGTACAATGAGCAGTTCTTC	16	TRBV30	TRBJ2-1	TRBD2	-
CATSESGFQPQHF	TGTGCCACCAGTGAGTCAGGGTTTCAGCCCCAGCATTTT	13	TRBV24-1	TRBJ1-5	-	-
CASSQDPPYEAFF	TGTGCCAGCAGCCAAGATCCCCCTTATGAAGCTTTCTTT	13	TRBV3-1/TRBV3-2	TRBJ1-1	-	-
CASSIWTGANLAKNIQYF	TGTGCCAGCAGTATTTGGACAGGGGCAAATCTAGCCAAAAACATTCAGTACTTC	18	TRBV28	TRBJ2-4	TRBD1	-
CASSIFLDRGRGSYGYTF	TGTGCCAGTAGTATTTTTTTGGACAGGGGGCGCGGGTCCTATGGCTACACCTTC	18	TRBV19	TRBJ1-2	TRBD1	-
CASSARQGATLGGYTF	TGTGCCAGCAGTGCCCGACAGGGGGCAACGCTCGGGGGCTACACCTTC	16	TRBV6-1	TRBJ1-2	TRBD1	-
CASSGSGTGQETQYF	TGTGCCAGCAGCGGGTCCGGGACAGGGCAAGAGACCCAGTACTTC	15	TRBV6-5	TRBJ2-5	TRBD1	-
CSVAGTGNEKLFF	TGCAGCGTTGCGGGGACAGGAAATGAAAAACTGTTTTTT	13	TRBV29-1	TRBJ1-4	TRBD1	-
CASSIGGALYEQYF	TGTGCCAGCAGTATTGGGGGGGCTCTCTACGAGCAGTACTTC	14	TRBV28	TRBJ2-7	-	-
CASSSTGTLSYEQYF	TGTGCCAGCAGTTCCACCGGGACACTATCCTACGAGCAGTACTTC	15	TRBV28	TRBJ2-7	-	-
CASRGTGRNEQFF	TGTGCCAGCAGGGGGACAGGGAGGAATGAGCAGTTCTTC	13	TRBV5-6	TRBJ2-1	TRBD1	few
CASRYREQETQYF	TGCGCCAGCAGGTACAGGGAACAAGAGACCCAGTACTTC	13	TRBV5-1	TRBJ2-5	-	-
CASSFWSGQPSGNTIYF	TGTGCCAGCAGTTTTTGGTCAGGACAACCTTCTGGAAACACCATATATTTT	17	TRBV28	TRBJ1-3	-	-
CASSFSPRGGNQPQHF	TGTGCCAGCAGTTTCTCCCCCCGGGGGGGGAATCAGCCCCAGCATTTT	16	TRBV27	TRBJ1-5	-	-
CASSHGTRGGNTIYF	TGTGCCAGCAGCCATGGGACCAGGGGTGGAAACACCATATATTTT	15	TRBV3-1/TRBV3-2	TRBJ1-3	-	few
CASSLDRGRVGNSPLHF	TGTGCCAGCAGCCTGGACAGGGGACGGGTGGGGAATTCACCCCTCCACTTT	17	TRBV5-4	TRBJ1-6	TRBD1	-
CASKVQGAGNTIYF	TGTGCCAGCAAAGTACAGGGGGCTGGAAACACCATATATTTT	14	TRBV7-2	TRBJ1-3	TRBD1	-
CASSFTGDSGNTIYF	TGTGCCAGCAGCTTTACAGGGGACTCTGGAAACACCATATATTTT	15	TRBV7-2	TRBJ1-3	TRBD1	-
CASNVQGNQPQHF	TGTGCCAGCAACGTACAGGGGAATCAGCCCCAGCATTTT	13	TRBV28	TRBJ1-5	TRBD1	-
CASSKRTDHSYEQYF	TGCGCCAGCAGCAAGCGGACGGACCACTCCTACGAGCAGTACTTC	15	TRBV10-2	TRBJ2-7	-	-
CASSLGQVGGSPLHF	TGTGCCAGCAGTTTAGGGCAGGTCGGGGGTTCACCCCTCCACTTT	15	TRBV27	TRBJ1-6	-	few
CASRPRTGSYEQYF	TGTGCCAGCAGACCTAGGACTGGCTCCTACGAGCAGTACTTC	14	TRBV6-6	TRBJ2-7	-	-
CASSARGAGGRLFGYTF	TGTGCCAGCAGTGCCCGGGGGGCCGGAGGTCGATTATTTGGCTACACCTTC	17	TRBV27	TRBJ1-2	-	-
CASSFHRDQETQYF	TGTGCCAGCAGCTTCCACAGGGACCAAGAGACCCAGTACTTC	14	TRBV11-3	TRBJ2-5	-	-
CASTPGQGLHEQYF	TGCGCCAGCACCCCGGGACAGGGCTTGCACGAGCAGTACTTC	14	TRBV10-1	TRBJ2-7	TRBD1	-
CASSPQGDPADTQYF	TGTGCCAGCAGCCCCCAGGGGGACCCCGCAGATACGCAGTATTTT	15	TRBV5-6	TRBJ2-3	TRBD1	-
CASSPLAGGTDTQYF	TGTGCCAGCAGCCCGCTAGCGGGGGGGACCGATACGCAGTATTTT	15	TRBV7-9	TRBJ2-3	TRBD2	-
CAWDGTSSTGELFF	TGTGCCTGGGATGGGACTTCGAGCACCGGGGAGCTGTTTTTT	14	TRBV30	TRBJ2-2	-	-
CASSYTLTGENSPLHF	TGTGCCAGCAGTTACACACTCACAGGTGAAAATTCACCCCTCCACTTT	16	TRBV6-6	TRBJ1-6	-	-
CASSFDKEEKLFF	TGTGCCAGCAGTTTCGATAAGGAGGAAAAACTGTTTTTT	13	TRBV28	TRBJ1-4	-	-
CASSSAYNSPLHF	TGTGCCAGCTCTTCGGCCTATAATTCACCCCTCCACTTT	13	TRBV3-1/TRBV3-2	TRBJ1-6	-	once
CASSPAGTGGGETQYF	TGTGCCAGCAGCCCCGCCGGGACAGGGGGCGGGGAGACCCAGTACTTC	16	TRBV5-4	TRBJ2-5	TRBD1	-
CASSYSNRLNTEAFF	TGTGCCAGCAGTTACTCGAACAGACTGAACACTGAAGCTTTCTTT	15	TRBV6-5	TRBJ1-1	-	once
CASSLGRGYEQYF	TGTGCCAGCAGCTTAGGCCGGGGGTACGAGCAGTACTTC	13	TRBV13	TRBJ2-7	-	-
CASRPGTPYTQYF	TGTGCCAGCAGGCCCGGGACTCCGTACACGCAGTATTTT	13	TRBV2	TRBJ2-3	-	-
CASSEGGYTGELFF	TGTGCCAGCAGTGAAGGAGGGTACACCGGGGAGCTGTTTTTT	14	TRBV2	TRBJ2-2	-	-
CASSPKSNSPLHF	TGTGCCAGCAGTCCCAAATCAAATTCACCCCTCCACTTT	13	TRBV6-4	TRBJ1-6	-	-
CSVAGTTEAFF	TGCAGCGTTGCCGGGACAACTGAAGCTTTCTTT	11	TRBV29-1	TRBJ1-1	-	-
CASKIGGGRETQYF	TGTGCCAGCAAGATAGGGGGAGGGAGGGAGACCCAGTACTTC	14	TRBV13	TRBJ2-5	-	once
CASSRLAGGSNTGELFF	TGTGCCAGCAGCCGACTAGCGGGGGGGTCGAACACCGGGGAGCTGTTTTTT	17	TRBV3-1/TRBV3-2	TRBJ2-2	TRBD2	-
CASTPTANYGYTF	TGTGCCAGCACCCCGACAGCGAACTATGGCTACACCTTC	13	TRBV28	TRBJ1-2	-	-
CASSVDRGSWLFF	TGTGCCAGCAGCGTAGATAGGGGGTCCTGGCTATTCTTC	13	TRBV9	TRBJ2-1	-	-
CATSDRGERMGYTF	TGTGCCACCAGTGACCGGGGGGAGAGGATGGGCTACACCTTC	14	TRBV24-1	TRBJ1-2	-	-
CASSFAGEGSPLHF	TGCGCCAGCAGCTTCGCAGGTGAGGGTTCACCCCTCCACTTT	14	TRBV5-1	TRBJ1-6	-	-
CASSSGTSGPRETQYF	TGCGCCAGCAGCTCGGGGACTAGCGGCCCACGAGAGACCCAGTACTTC	16	TRBV5-1	TRBJ2-5	TRBD2	-
CASSSGPGLRGSYNEQFF	TGTGCCAGCAGTTCAGGACCGGGACTACGGGGCTCCTACAATGAGCAGTTCTTC	18	TRBV2	TRBJ2-1	TRBD2	-
CASIRQGGETQYF	TGTGCCAGCATCCGACAGGGGGGCGAGACCCAGTACTTC	13	TRBV2	TRBJ2-5	TRBD1	many
CASSLDRETEAFF	TGTGCCAGCAGCCTCGACAGGGAGACTGAAGCTTTCTTT	13	TRBV7-3	TRBJ1-1	TRBD1	-
CASRGQATYEQYF	TGTGCCAGCAGGGGACAGGCGACCTACGAGCAGTACTTC	13	TRBV27	TRBJ2-7	TRBD1	-